This is a list of T cell receptor beta chains from one sample in a study of cytomegalovirus exposure and HLA in healthy donors. Sequencing was performed with immunoSEQ multiplex PCR; in TCRdb, only in-frame clones are kept and a portion is missing. The sample has about 90,000 clones; 65% to 80% are singletons. Sample: PBMCs. Receptors were obtained from a woman aged 18-29 years in good health and CMV-seropositive. CDR3s include the opening cysteine and the closing phenylalanine or tryptophan. D genes are given only for firm matches. Clone size is given for some rows only: seen once, a few or many times, or a class if the clone is expanded.

v_call	cdr3_length	clone_size	j_call	d_call	cdr3_nt	cdr3_aa
TRBV27	12	.	TRBJ2-7	TRBD1	TGTGCCAGCAGCGACAGGGGCGACGAGCAGTACTTC	CASSDRGDEQYF
TRBV29-1	17	.	TRBJ2-3	TRBD1	TGCAGCGTTGATGGTTCGTCCGGTGGACAGGGCACAGATACGCAGTATTTT	CSVDGSSGGQGTDTQYF
TRBV11-2	15	.	TRBJ2-1	TRBD1	TGTGCCAGCAGCCCAAACAGGGGGCTGGGCAGTGAGCAGTTCTTC	CASSPNRGLGSEQFF
TRBV28	13	few	TRBJ2-7	.	TGTGCCAGCAGTCAGACAGCCTCCTACGAGCAGTACTTC	CASSQTASYEQYF
TRBV7-3	14	.	TRBJ2-5	TRBD1	TGTGCCAGCAGCTTGGGACAGGGTGTAGAGACCCAGTACTTC	CASSLGQGVETQYF
TRBV6-6	15	.	TRBJ1-2	TRBD1	TGTGCCAGCAGTTTGCAAGGGACAGGGGGTAGCGGCTACACCTTC	CASSLQGTGGSGYTF
TRBV2	14	.	TRBJ2-2	.	TGTGCCAGCAGGTTCTACCCGAACACCGGGGAGCTGTTTTTT	CASRFYPNTGELFF
TRBV15	14	.	TRBJ1-5	.	TGTGCCACCAGCAATGAGGGCCCTAATCAGCCCCAGCATTTT	CATSNEGPNQPQHF
TRBV7-9	12	few	TRBJ2-7	.	TGTGCCAGCAGCCCCATCAGTAACGAGCAGTACTTC	CASSPISNEQYF
TRBV7-2	13	.	TRBJ1-5	.	TGTGCCAGCAGCTACAGGGGCAATCAGCCCCAGCATTTT	CASSYRGNQPQHF
TRBV18	13	.	TRBJ2-5	.	TGTGCCAGCTCACCAGGGGGCAGTGAGACCCAGTACTTC	CASSPGGSETQYF
TRBV2	15	.	TRBJ2-1	.	TGTGCCAGCAGTGGCCCCCGGGACTCGTTTCAAGAGCAGTTCTTC	CASSGPRDSFQEQFF
TRBV15	12	.	TRBJ2-1	.	TGTGCCACCAGCAGAGTTGGGGGAGGGCAGTTCTTC	CATSRVGGGQFF
TRBV29-1	14	few	TRBJ2-3	.	TGCAGCGGAATCGACAGGACCCGCACAGATACGCAGTATTTT	CSGIDRTRTDTQYF
TRBV15	17	.	TRBJ2-1	TRBD2	TGTGCCACCAGCAGAGATTATGGGACTAGCGGGTACAATGAGCAGTTCTTC	CATSRDYGTSGYNEQFF
TRBV30	19	.	TRBJ2-4	TRBD1	TGTGCCTGGAGTCCATTGACAGGGGGCCCCACCTTAGCCAAAAACATTCAGTACTTC	CAWSPLTGGPTLAKNIQYF
TRBV14	19	.	TRBJ1-1	.	TGTGCCAGCAGCCAAGATCGGGGGGCCTGGCGGGTTTGGAACACTGAAGCTTTCTTT	CASSQDRGAWRVWNTEAFF
TRBV19	16	.	TRBJ2-2	TRBD2	TGTGCCAGTAGTATTCTAGCGGGGTTAAGCACCGGGGAGCTGTTTTTT	CASSILAGLSTGELFF
TRBV6-1	15	.	TRBJ1-2	.	TGTGCCAGCAGTGAAGCGCATCAGGGTCGGAATGGCTACACCTTC	CASSEAHQGRNGYTF
TRBV19	22	.	TRBJ2-3	TRBD2	TGTGCCACCGTCCTAGGACTAGCGGGAGTTGAAAATCTGTGGACAAGCACAGATACGCAGTATTTT	CATVLGLAGVENLWTSTDTQYF
TRBV18	17	few	TRBJ2-2	TRBD1	TGTGCCAGCTCACCACGCCAGGGGGCAACGAACACCGGGGAGCTGTTTTTT	CASSPRQGATNTGELFF
TRBV28	17	.	TRBJ1-4	.	TGTGCCAGCAGTTTCCAAAGACGGGATGCAACTAATGAAAAACTGTTTTTT	CASSFQRRDATNEKLFF
TRBV28	16	.	TRBJ2-1	.	TGTGCCAGCAAACCCACCGGCAGGGCGTCCTACAATGAGCAGTTCTTC	CASKPTGRASYNEQFF
TRBV19	16	once	TRBJ1-5	.	TGTGCCAGTAGTATAGAGCCCATCAGGGGCAATCAGCCCCAGCATTTT	CASSIEPIRGNQPQHF
TRBV4-3	15	.	TRBJ1-6	TRBD1	TGCGCCAGCAGCCGCCGACAGGGTCAGAATTCACCCCTCCACTTT	CASSRRQGQNSPLHF
TRBV6-5	12	.	TRBJ2-2	.	TGTGCCAGCAGTTATAGCACTGGGGAGCTGTTTTTT	CASSYSTGELFF
TRBV14	15	.	TRBJ2-5	.	TGTGCCAGCAGCCAAGATTCCGGCCTAGGAGAGACCCAGTACTTC	CASSQDSGLGETQYF
TRBV5-1	14	.	TRBJ2-1	.	TGCGCCAGCAGCCGCGAGGGCAGCAACAATGAGCAGTTCTTC	CASSREGSNNEQFF
TRBV9	11	.	TRBJ1-2	.	TGTGCCAGCAGCGTAGATGGGAGATACACCTTC	CASSVDGRYTF
TRBV2	13	.	TRBJ1-4	.	TGTGCCAGCAGGGGGGACTTTAATGAAAAACTGTTTTTT	CASRGDFNEKLFF
TRBV4-3	13	medium-sized	TRBJ2-7	.	TGCGCCAGCAGCCAAGATGGCGGGGACGAGCAGTACTTC	CASSQDGGDEQYF
TRBV7-6	16	once	TRBJ2-5	TRBD2	TGTGCCAGCAGCTTAAATCGGGAGGTTAGTTCGGAGACCCAGTACTTC	CASSLNREVSSETQYF
TRBV6-1	14	.	TRBJ1-6	TRBD1	TGTGCCAGCAGTGAAACAGGGGGCTTTTCACCCCTCCACTTT	CASSETGGFSPLHF
TRBV11-2	13	.	TRBJ1-2	.	TGTGCCAGCAGCCCTGGACAGAACTATGGCTACACCTTC	CASSPGQNYGYTF
TRBV9	17	.	TRBJ1-4	TRBD1	TGTGCCAGCAGCGTAGGAGGGGGCACGCATGCAAATGAAAAACTGTTTTTT	CASSVGGGTHANEKLFF
TRBV9	14	.	TRBJ2-2	TRBD2	TGTGCCAGCAGCGTAGGGGGGGGAACCGGGGAGCTGTTTTTT	CASSVGGGTGELFF
TRBV5-6	11	.	TRBJ2-7	.	TGTGCCAGCAGCCTCGAGCACGAGCAGTACTTC	CASSLEHEQYF
TRBV28	13	.	TRBJ1-3	TRBD1	TGTGCCAGCAACAGGGGCCCTGGAAACACCATATATTTT	CASNRGPGNTIYF
TRBV5-8	16	once	TRBJ1-4	TRBD1	TGTGCCAGCAGCCAGCCGGCAACAGGGGCTAATGAAAAACTGTTTTTT	CASSQPATGANEKLFF
TRBV19	13	.	TRBJ2-1	.	TGTGCCAGTAGTATACCGGGGTTTAATGAGCAGTTCTTC	CASSIPGFNEQFF
TRBV11-2	15	.	TRBJ2-7	TRBD2	TGTGCCAGCAGCTTAGGACTAGCCTCTTCCTACGAGCAGTACTTC	CASSLGLASSYEQYF
TRBV9	17	.	TRBJ2-7	TRBD1	TGTGCCAGCAGCGTAGGAGGCACCGGGACAGGGATTTCCGAGCAGTACTTC	CASSVGGTGTGISEQYF
TRBV6-6	14	.	TRBJ1-5	TRBD1	TGTGCCAGCAGCCAATTACAGGGGACAACGCCCCAGCATTTT	CASSQLQGTTPQHF
TRBV5-6	13	.	TRBJ2-7	.	TGTGCCAGCAGCCCCGGAGCCTCCTACGAGCAGTACTTC	CASSPGASYEQYF
TRBV29-1	13	few	TRBJ1-4	TRBD1	TGCAGCGTTGGGGACAGGGGTAATGAAAAACTGTTTTTT	CSVGDRGNEKLFF
TRBV19	15	.	TRBJ1-5	TRBD1	TGTGCCAGTAGTAACCCAGACAGGGGTGATCAGCCCCAGCATTTT	CASSNPDRGDQPQHF
TRBV4-3	18	few	TRBJ2-6	TRBD1	TGCGCCAGCAGCCAAGATAACAGGGGGCAAGCTGGGGCCAACGTCCTGACTTTC	CASSQDNRGQAGANVLTF
TRBV6-6	15	.	TRBJ2-1	TRBD1	TGTGCCAGCAGTTACTCTGGGACAGGATACAATGAGCAGTTCTTC	CASSYSGTGYNEQFF
TRBV10-2	14	.	TRBJ1-6	.	TGCGCCAGCAGTGAGAACAGGGAGAATTCACCCCTCCACTTT	CASSENRENSPLHF